Listed here are 16 T cell receptor beta chains from one sample, sequenced in a study of siplizumab effects on memory and regulatory T cells. Generated by immunoSEQ multiplex PCR, the TCRdb table keeps only in-frame clones and is missing some. Here the sample spans roughly 110,000 clones, just over 90% being singletons. Sequencing used non-Treg CD4+ T cells sorted from blood. The receptors were sampled from a human donor in good health.

The chain links TRBV18 to TRBJ1-2; D may be TRBD1 (6 bases). This CDR3 contains 11 residues. V lost 6 bases and J 7 bases, leaving 9 bases between the germline ends. CDR1 and CDR2 (germline): KGHSH, LQKENI. The CDR3: CASSQQGGYTF. Here the CDR3 DNA reads TGTGCCAGCTCGCAACAGGGTGGCTACACCTTC. Full variable domain (missing parts from reference TRBV18 and TRBJ1-2): NAGVMQNPRHLVRRRGQEARLRCSPMKGHSHVYWYRQLPEEGLKFMVYLQKENIIDESGMPKERFSAEFPKEGPSILRIQQVVRGDSAAYFCASSQQGGYTFGSGTRLTVV.

This chain links TRBV7-2 with TRBJ1-1; D remains unclear. V shed 7 bases and J shed 7 bases, with 4 bases lying between them. Per germline, CDR1 SGHTA and CDR2 FQGNSA. The CDR3 extends over 9 amino acids. The CDR3 coding sequence is TGTGCCAGCACGAATGAAGCTTTCTTT. Protein sequence: CASTNEAFF. The full variable domain, its missing parts supplied by reference TRBV7-2 and TRBJ1-1, is GAGVSQSPSNKVTEKGKDVELRCDPISGHTALYWYRQSLGQGLEFLIYFQGNSAPDKSGLPSDRFSAERTGGSVSTLTIQRTQQEDSAVYLCASTNEAFFGQGTRLTVV.

About this clone: One junction end disagrees with the germline gene, perhaps due to a read error. V gene TRBV28 combines with J gene TRBJ1-1; D perhaps matches TRBD1 (5 bases). CDR1 MDHEN and CDR2 SYDVKM come from the germline V gene. This CDR3 has 12 amino acids. CDR3 bases: TGTGCCAGCGGTTTGGGGGACCTTGGAGCTTTCTTT. It codes for CASGLGDLGAFF. Full variable domain (outside the CDR3, taken from reference TRBV28 and TRBJ1-1): DVKVTQSSRYLVKRTGEKVFLECVQDMDHENMFWYRQDPGLGLRLIYFSYDVKMKEKGDIPEGYSVSREKKERFSLILESASTNQTSMYLCASGLGDLGAFFGQGTRLTVV.

The chain links TRBV9 to TRBJ1-2; no clear D gene. The ends were cut back, 3 bases at V and 7 bases at J, with 10 bases in the middle. The germline gives CDR1 SGDLS, CDR2 YYNGEE. The CDR3 runs to 12 residues. CDR3 in amino acids: CASSERLSGYTF. The CDR3 DNA reads as TGTGCCAGCAGCGAACGACTCTCTGGCTACACCTTC.

The genes are TRBV7-2 and TRBJ2-7, with D perhaps TRBD1 or TRBD2 (5 bases each). From germline, CDR1 is SGHTA and CDR2 FQGNSA. The CDR3 consists of 12 residues. V dropped 8 bases and J dropped 7 bases, with 15 bases sitting between them. The CDR3 sequence is CASRSGSREQYF. DNA for the CDR3: TGTGCCAGCCGATCAGGGAGTCGGGAGCAGTACTTC. The full variable domain, its missing parts supplied by reference TRBV7-2 and TRBJ2-7, is GAGVSQSPSNKVTEKGKDVELRCDPISGHTALYWYRQSLGQGLEFLIYFQGNSAPDKSGLPSDRFSAERTGGSVSTLTIQRTQQEDSAVYLCASRSGSREQYFGPGTRLTVT.

The J gene is TRBJ1-1, the V gene TRBV7-3; unclear D gene. The CDR3 covers 13 residues. Germline V CDR1 and CDR2: SGHTA, FQGTGA. With 3 bases removed from V and 3 bases from J, the gap between germline ends came to 8 bases. The chain's CDR3 is CASSFSRDTEAFF. The CDR3 DNA sequence: TGTGCCAGCAGCTTTAGTCGAGACACTGAAGCTTTCTTT.

The rearrangement joins TRBV19 to TRBJ2-7; tentatively, D is TRBD1 (6 bases). With 6 bases removed from V and 4 bases from J, the gap between germline ends came to 13 bases. From germline, CDR1 is LNHDA and CDR2 SQIVND (reference sequence). The CDR3 length is 13 residues. The CDR3: CASRRDKQYEQYF. CDR3 coding DNA: TGTGCCAGTAGACGGGACAAGCAATACGAGCAGTACTTC.

The chain combines TRBV5-1 with TRBJ1-5; D not resolved. Germline lookup yields CDR1 SGHRS and CDR2 YFSETQ. The CDR3 loop spans 15 amino acids. V lost 2 bases and J lost 6, with 15 bases in between. The CDR3 loop is CASSLAPGTTQPQHF. CDR3 coding DNA: TGCGCCAGCAGCTTAGCCCCTGGTACGACTCAGCCCCAGCATTTT.

The V and J genes are TRBV11-3 and TRBJ2-3, with D maybe TRBD2 (6 bases). The germline V gene has CDR1 SGHNT and CDR2 YENEEA. This CDR3 comprises 15 residues. Trimming stripped 2 bases from V and 0 bases from J, with 9 bases between. CDR3 in DNA: TGTGCCAGCAGCTTATCGGCGGGGAGCACAGATACGCAGTATTTT. Translation gives CASSLSAGSTDTQYF.

The CDR3 DNA reads TGTGCCAGCAGCTGGGACAGGGAAGAGACCCAGTACTTC. Its protein product is CASSWDREETQYF. The gene calls are TRBV5-4 and TRBJ2-5; TRBD1 matches at 9 bases. From germline, CDR1 is SGHNT and CDR2 YYREEE (reference sequence). The CDR3 loop spans 13 amino acids. J gave up 3 bases and V 3 bases, and 0 bases lay outside the gene matches.

This sequence joins TRBV30 and TRBJ2-5; D possibly corresponds to TRBD2 (7 bases). Germline CDR1 and CDR2: GTSNPN and SVGIG (reference sequence). V lost 7 bases and J lost 1, with 19 bases in between. This CDR3 contains 15 residues. The CDR3 DNA is TGTGCCTCCCGGTTCAAGGGGGGGCTCCAAGAGACCCAGTACTTC. This sequence encodes CASRFKGGLQETQYF. Filled out from reference TRBV30 and TRBJ2-5, the complete variable domain reads SQTIHQWPATLVQPVGSPLSLECTVEGTSNPNLYWYRQAAGRGLQLLFYSVGIGQISSEVPQNLSASRPQDRQFILSSKKLLLSDSGFYLCASRFKGGLQETQYFGPGTRLLVL.

The chain recombines TRBV11-3 with TRBJ2-7; 14 bases fit TRBD2. The CDR3 length is 17 residues. V was clipped by 5 bases and J by 0 bases; unmatched bases: 6. The germline gives CDR1 SGHNT, CDR2 YENEEA. CDR3 sequence (DNA): TGTGCCAGCAGCAAGGGACTAGCGGGGGACTCCTCCTACGAGCAGTACTTC. Translating it yields CASSKGLAGDSSYEQYF.

The chain has TRBV10-1 and TRBJ2-1; 8 bases fit TRBD2. The CDR3 runs to 18 residues. J lost 0 bases, V lost 2 bases, and 9 bases had no gene match. Per germline, CDR1 WNHNN and CDR2 SYGVQD (reference sequence). CDR3 coding DNA: TGCGCCAGCAGTGAGGGGGTAGCGGGGATACCCTCCTACAATGAGCAGTTCTTC. Translating it yields CASSEGVAGIPSYNEQFF.

CDR3 bases: TGTGCCAGCAGCTTATTAAGTTCTTCACCCCTCCACTTT. Protein sequence: CASSLLSSSPLHF. The chain recombines TRBV11-3 with TRBJ1-6; D is uncertain. From germline, CDR1 is SGHNT and CDR2 YENEEA. The CDR3 contains 13 residues. With 2 bases removed from V and 9 bases from J, the gap between germline ends came to 8 bases.

J is TRBJ2-3 and V is TRBV7-8; 8 positions match TRBD2. Germline CDR1 reads SGHVS; CDR2 reads FQNEAQ. This CDR3 spans 16 amino acids. V lost 5 bases and J lost 5; bases outside the gene matches: 12. The CDR3 bases are TGTGCCAGCAGCCCCGGGACTAGGAATGTGGGAGATACGCAGTATTTT. This codes for CASSPGTRNVGDTQYF.

V gene TRBV4-1 combines with J gene TRBJ1-2; D remains ambiguous. Trimming removed 4 bases at V and 3 bases at J, with 12 bases between. The CDR3 is 14 amino acids. The V gene's germline CDR1 is MGHRA and CDR2 YSYEKL. CDR3 coding DNA: TGCGCCAGCAGCCCGTGGCGCAGCGACTATGGCTACACCTTC. Its translation is CASSPWRSDYGYTF.